The next 27 T cell receptor beta chains were all read from a single sample in a study of T-cell memory formation after mild COVID-19. One entry per CDR3 protein, called by TCRdb with MiXCR from the 5' RACE reads. The table shows 50,000 or so distinct CDR3 sequences, with around 30% occurring only once. Sequenced input: PBMCs or a T cell subset sorted from them (not recorded which). Receptor source: a man between 18 and 35 years old who had mild COVID-19 (a few samples of this study predate the infection). Cell type and time point are not known.

The chain couples TRBV7-9 to TRBJ1-2; D perhaps matches TRBD1 (5 bases). The CDR3 totals 18 residues. Deletions cut 4 bases from V and 0 bases from J, with 21 bases between. CDR1 and CDR2 (germline): SEHNR, FQNEAQ (reference sequence). The CDR3 spells CASSSLFQDNPANYGYTF. The CDR3 region has the DNA TGTGCCAGCAGCTCCCTATTCCAGGACAACCCAGCTAACTATGGCTACACCTTC.

In its sample, this clonotype was seen many times. V and J are TRBV7-9 and TRBJ2-3; 7 positions agree with TRBD1. Germline V CDR1 and CDR2: SEHNR, FQNEAQ (reference sequence). This CDR3 contains 16 residues. V shed 5 bases and J 6 bases; nucleotides not matched to a gene: 14. The CDR3 nucleotides are TGTGCCAGCAGCCCTCAGGGCAGGGGGAAGGTTGATACGCAGTATTTT. Translation: CASSPQGRGKVDTQYF. The entire variable domain, with the rest obtained from reference TRBV7-9 and TRBJ2-3, is as follows: DTGVSQNPRHKITKRGQNVTFRCDPISEHNRLYWYRQTLGQGPEFLTYFQNEAQLEKSRLLSDRFSAERPKGSFSTLEIQRTEQGDSAMYLCASSPQGRGKVDTQYFGPGTRLTVL.

The V gene is TRBV10-3, the J gene TRBJ2-5; 7 bases are shared with TRBD1. The CDR3 is 16 residues long. Germline values: CDR1 ENHRY, CDR2 SYGVKD. V dropped 0 bases and J dropped 5; count of bases not matched to a gene: 9. The CDR3 sequence is CAISESFRQGEETQYF. In DNA, the CDR3 is TGTGCCATCAGTGAGTCGTTCAGACAGGGCGAGGAGACCCAGTACTTC.

This clonotype was found once. This chain links TRBV6-2 or TRBV6-3 with TRBJ1-5; TRBD1 matches 7 bases. Germline V CDR1 and CDR2: MNHEY, SVGEGT. The CDR3 loop spans 15 amino acids. V dropped 6 bases and J dropped 5; count of bases not matched to a gene: 10. CDR3 sequence (DNA): TGTGCCAGCAGCCGCGGAGGGGGCAAACATCAGCCCCAGCATTTT. Translated, it gives CASSRGGGKHQPQHF.

The V call is TRBV7-3, the J call TRBJ2-2; D is uncertain. Trimming removed 1 base from V and 4 bases from J, with 7 bases in between. This CDR3 comprises 14 residues. In germline, CDR1 is SGHTA, CDR2 FQGTGA. CDR3 residues: CASSLIGVTGELFF. In DNA form, the CDR3 reads TGTGCCAGCAGCTTAATTGGGGTCACCGGGGAGCTGTTTTTT. The entire variable domain, with the rest obtained from reference TRBV7-3 and TRBJ2-2, is as follows: GAGVSQTPSNKVTEKGKYVELRCDPISGHTALYWYRQSLGQGPEFLIYFQGTGAADDSGLPNDRFFAVRPEGSVSTLKIQRTERGDSAVYLCASSLIGVTGELFFGEGSRLTVL.

This chain links TRBV4-3 with TRBJ1-2; tentative D call: TRBD1 (5 bases). The CDR3 is made up of 14 amino acids. Germline V gene data show CDR1 as LGHNA and CDR2 as YSLEER. V lost 3 bases and J 3 bases, leaving 11 bases between the germline ends. The CDR3 DNA reads as TGCGCCAGCAGCCACATGGACACAGACTATGGCTACACCTTC. It translates to CASSHMDTDYGYTF.

The CDR3 nucleotides are TGCAGCGTCCCAACGGACCGCACAGATACGCAGTATTTT. Translating gives CSVPTDRTDTQYF. This chain links TRBV29-1 with TRBJ2-3; D is undetermined. V was cut by 6 bases and J by 1 base, with 11 bases left in between. Germline V gene data show CDR1 as SQVTM and CDR2 as ANQGSEA. The CDR3 totals 13 residues.

This clonotype was counted a few times. The V and J genes are TRBV29-1 and TRBJ2-2; D is unresolved. CDR3 length equals 13 residues. V lost 0 bases to trimming and J lost 6 bases, with 8 bases between them. Germline assignment: CDR1 SQVTM and CDR2 ANQGSEA. As DNA, the CDR3 is TGCAGCGTTGAAGACCCGGGTTCCGGGGAGCTGTTTTTT. Translated, it gives CSVEDPGSGELFF.

The V call is TRBV10-2, the J call TRBJ2-1, with D hard to call. Trimming shortened V by 5 bases and J by 10 bases, and 9 bases separated the two germline ends. This CDR3 has 11 amino acids. In germline, CDR1 is WSHSY, CDR2 SAAADI. CDR3 in amino acids: CASSRVREQFF. DNA for the CDR3: TGCGCCAGCAGTAGGGTCCGAGAGCAGTTCTTC.

This clonotype was counted between two and nine times. CDR3 loop: CASSRASGGGADTQYF. CDR3 nucleotides: TGTGCCAGCAGCCGAGCTAGCGGGGGAGGGGCAGATACGCAGTATTTT. The rearrangement joins TRBV7-2 to TRBJ2-3; 10 bases map to TRBD2. Per germline, CDR1 SGHTA and CDR2 FQGNSA. V gave up 5 bases and J gave up 4 bases; unmatched junction bases: 9. The CDR3 runs to 16 residues.

The table lists this clonotype with a few counts. This chain connects TRBV4-3 to TRBJ1-3; D perhaps matches TRBD1 (5 bases). The CDR3 totals 16 residues. Germline lookup yields CDR1 LGHNA and CDR2 YSLEER. The V gene lost 0 bases and the J gene lost 0 bases, with 9 bases spanning the gap. CDR3 region: CASSQDLRGSGNTIYF. CDR3 bases: TGCGCCAGCAGCCAAGATCTTAGGGGCTCTGGAAACACCATATATTTT.

This clonotype was observed a few times. The J gene is TRBJ2-2, the V gene TRBV11-2, with unresolved D. V dropped 3 bases and J dropped 3 bases, with 11 bases sitting between them. In germline, CDR1 is SGHAT, CDR2 FQNNGV. The CDR3 consists of 15 residues. CDR3 bases: TGTGCCAGCAGCTTCGTCCAAGAGGACACCGGGGAGCTGTTTTTT. This translates into CASSFVQEDTGELFF.

The CDR3 DNA reads TGTGCCAGCGGGTCGGGGGCCGCTTCCTACGAGCAGTACTTC. It encodes CASGSGAASYEQYF. This chain joins TRBV6-2 or TRBV6-3 and TRBJ2-7, with D possibly being TRBD1 or TRBD2 (6 bases each). CDR3 length equals 14 residues. V shed 8 bases and J shed 1 base, with 15 bases lying between them. Germline V gene lookup returns CDR1 MNHEY and CDR2 SVGEGT.

This chain links TRBV5-1 with TRBJ2-7; maybe TRBD1 (5 bases). This CDR3 region has 13 residues. Trimming took 3 bases from V and 1 from J, leaving 8 bases between them. In germline, CDR1 is SGHRS, CDR2 YFSETQ. The CDR3 protein is CASSSDSSYEQYF. Written as DNA, the CDR3 is TGCGCCAGCAGCTCTGACAGTTCCTACGAGCAGTACTTC.

This clonotype has only a few counts. The V gene is TRBV7-2, the J gene TRBJ2-1, with 14 positions matching TRBD2. The CDR3 consists of 15 residues. V shed 1 base, J shed 10 bases, and the junction held 3 bases outside the gene matches. From germline, CDR1 is SGHTA and CDR2 FQGNSA. The CDR3 DNA reads as TGTGCCAGCAGCTTAGGGACTAGCGGGGGGTTGGAGCAGTTCTTC. Protein sequence: CASSLGTSGGLEQFF.

The rearrangement joins TRBV4-2 to TRBJ2-3; D is unclear. Germline lookup yields CDR1 LGHNA and CDR2 YNFKEQ. V was pared by 5 bases and J by 6 bases, with 9 bases between. This CDR3 has 12 amino acids. This CDR3 is CASSSSYDTQYF. The CDR3 DNA reads as TGTGCCAGCAGCTCTTCTTATGATACGCAGTATTTT.

The chain links TRBV7-6 to TRBJ2-7; TRBD2 matches 9 bases. Germline V gene lookup returns CDR1 SGHVS and CDR2 FNYEAQ. The J segment lost 5 bases and the V segment lost 7 bases, leaving 3 bases of the junction unmatched. The CDR3 totals 12 residues. CDR3 protein: CASILAGHEQYF. The CDR3 bases are TGTGCCAGCATACTAGCGGGCCACGAGCAGTACTTC.

This clonotype has a handful of counts. The chain is built from TRBV3-2 and TRBJ1-1; the D call in the table, TRBD1, was not verified against the DNA. TRBV3-2 is assigned pseudogene status. The CDR3 totals 16 residues. CDR3 DNA: TGTGCCAGCAGCCTCTGTGGGGGGGGTCCAAACACTGAAGCTTTCTTT. Translating gives CASSLCGGGPNTEAFF.

The CDR3 DNA is TGTGCTAGTGGTTCCAATCCCGACAGACACTACGAGCAGTACGTC. This translates into CASGSNPDRHYEQYV. The chain joins TRBV12-5 to TRBJ2-7; D may be TRBD1 (5 bases). Per the germline V gene, CDR1 is LGHNT and CDR2 is FRNRAP. CDR3 length equals 15 residues. V lost 4 bases and J lost 3, with 16 bases in between.

This chain uses TRBV19 with TRBJ2-5; D possibly matches TRBD1 or TRBD2 (5 bases each). The CDR3 length is 15 residues. Germline CDR1 is LNHDA and CDR2 is SQIVND (reference sequence). V dropped 6 bases and J dropped 3 bases, with 17 bases sitting between them. The CDR3 sequence: CASRAMGEQEETQYF. The CDR3 nucleotides are TGTGCCAGTAGGGCCATGGGGGAGCAAGAAGAGACCCAGTACTTC.

This clonotype was seen only a few times. CDR3 in DNA: TGTGCCAGCAGCTTTTTGGGGAACTATGGCTACACCTTC. This translates into CASSFLGNYGYTF. The chain recombines TRBV7-9 with TRBJ1-2; D is unresolved. The CDR3 covers 13 residues. Trimming pared 3 bases from V and 2 bases from J, leaving 7 bases between. The germline gives CDR1 SEHNR, CDR2 FQNEAQ (reference sequence).

The J gene is TRBJ2-1, the V gene TRBV5-1; tentatively, D is TRBD2 (5 bases). Trimming stripped 1 base from V and 8 bases from J, with 16 bases between. The length of the CDR3 is 15 residues. Germline V gene sequence: CDR1 SGHRS, CDR2 YFSETQ. Here the CDR3 reads CASSLSTVQRDEQFF. DNA for the CDR3: TGCGCCAGCAGCTTGTCGACTGTCCAGAGGGATGAGCAGTTCTTC.

This clonotype was counted a few times. This rearrangement joins TRBV12-3 or TRBV12-4 to TRBJ2-1; 7 bases agree with TRBD2. The CDR3 extends over 14 amino acids. After removal of 5 bases from V and 8 bases from J, the junction contained 9 bases not matched to a gene. This CDR3 is CASSPQGGGDEQFF. The CDR3 DNA sequence: TGTGCCAGCAGTCCTCAGGGCGGGGGAGATGAGCAGTTCTTC.

The V call is TRBV7-2, the J call TRBJ2-3; D could derive from TRBD1 or TRBD2 (5 bases each). CDR1 and CDR2 from the germline V gene are SGHTA and FQGNSA. The CDR3 spans 13 residues. V was trimmed by 11 bases and J by 1 base, leaving 13 bases between them. The DNA of the CDR3 is TGTGCCGGGACCCCACCAGGCACAGATACGCAGTATTTT. It yields the protein CAGTPPGTDTQYF.

The chain joins TRBV7-9 to TRBJ2-5; D not certain. CDR1 SEHNR and CDR2 FQNEAQ come from the germline V gene (reference sequence). The CDR3 loop spans 14 amino acids. Trimming shortened V by 0 bases and J by 1 base, and 6 bases separated the two germline ends. CDR3 sequence (DNA): TGTGCCAGCAGCTTAGCGAGGACCCAAGAGACCCAGTACTTC. This encodes CASSLARTQETQYF.

This clonotype was seen a handful of times. This rearrangement joins TRBV11-1 to TRBJ2-5, with 8 nucleotides matching TRBD2. This CDR3 comprises 16 residues. Germline V CDR1 and CDR2: SGHAT, FQDESV (reference sequence). Unmatched junction bases numbered 10, after V lost 3 bases and J lost 4 bases. This CDR3 reads CASSLRTSTSRETQYF. The CDR3 DNA is TGTGCCAGCAGCTTGAGGACTAGCACCTCCAGAGAGACCCAGTACTTC.

This clonotype has only a few counts. CDR3 loop: CATSDLSEFSTDTQYF. The CDR3 nucleotides read TGTGCCACCAGTGATTTAAGCGAATTTAGCACAGATACGCAGTATTTT. J is TRBJ2-3 and V is TRBV24-1; D gene uncertain. This CDR3 is 16 amino acids long. V lost 1 base to trimming and J lost 0 bases, with 10 bases between them. Germline CDR1 reads KGHDR; CDR2 reads SFDVKD.